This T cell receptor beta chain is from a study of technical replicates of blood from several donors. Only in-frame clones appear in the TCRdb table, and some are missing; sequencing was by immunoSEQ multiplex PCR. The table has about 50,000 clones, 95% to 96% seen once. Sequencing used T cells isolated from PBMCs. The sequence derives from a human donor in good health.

The CDR3 reads CASSFQREMNEQFF. CDR3 DNA: TGTGCCAGCAGCTTCCAGCGGGAGATGAATGAGCAGTTCTTC. The chain joins TRBV13 to TRBJ2-1, with 8 bases identical to TRBD2. This CDR3 contains 14 residues. After removal of 3 bases from V and 7 bases from J, the junction contained 5 bases not matched to a gene. Germline loops: CDR1 PRHDT, CDR2 FYEKMQ (reference sequence).